One and the same sample provided the 32 T cell receptor beta chains below, sequenced in a study of blood T cell repertoires in COVID-19 (TCRdb year 2020). Library prep was done by the immunoSEQ multiplex PCR assay. Sourced from immuneACCESS, this table was stored by TCRdb with only in-frame sequences that have V and J called. A share of the clones is absent; for the studies checked, an unresolved V gene accounts for under half, and the remainder has no known explanation. The sample has 95,000 to 110,000 clones on record, 84% of them singletons. Clones ranked in the top ten supply 12% of the sample. Sequenced: peripheral blood. The receptors derive from a human donor in a cohort sampled during active COVID-19.

CDR3 in DNA: TGTGCCAGCAGGTTCGGGACAGGGGCCACGGTTCCCTATGGCTACACCTTC. Translated: CASRFGTGATVPYGYTF. The rearrangement links TRBV2 to TRBJ1-2; the match to TRBD1 covers 10 bases. The length of the CDR3 is 17 residues. Per the germline V gene, CDR1 is SNHLY and CDR2 is FYNNEI. V dropped 6 bases and J dropped 4; count of bases not matched to a gene: 14.

This clone appeared a single time. J is TRBJ1-1 and V is TRBV20-1; 7 positions match TRBD1. V trimming: 3 bases; J trimming: 4 bases; junction bases outside the gene matches: 14. Germline V gene data show CDR1 as DFQATT and CDR2 as SNEGSKA (reference sequence). The CDR3 consists of 16 residues. CDR3 bases: TGCAGTGCTAGTCCAACAGGGGCTCGCAGGGGCACTGAAGCTTTCTTT. This gives the protein CSASPTGARRGTEAFF.

This clone appeared a few times. The chain is built from TRBV5-1 and TRBJ1-2; TRBD1 aligns across 8 bases. Trimming cost V 0 bases and J 8 bases; bases outside gene matches: 6. The CDR3 is 14 residues long. The germline V gene encodes CDR1 SGHRS and CDR2 YFSETQ. The CDR3 nucleotides are TGCGCCAGCAGCTTGGCCTCAGGGGGCGCGGGCTACACCTTC. It yields the protein CASSLASGGAGYTF.

This chain connects TRBV27 to TRBJ2-3; 7 nucleotides agree with TRBD2. Germline V gene data show CDR1 as MNHEY and CDR2 as SMNVEV (reference sequence). CDR3 length: 16 residues. Trimming cost V 6 bases and J 4 bases; bases outside gene matches: 13. The CDR3: CASSFNWDYLADTQYF. CDR3 bases: TGTGCCAGCAGCTTCAATTGGGACTATCTTGCAGATACGCAGTATTTT.

CDR3 residues: CASSPRTGLTYEQYF. CDR3 DNA sequence: TGTGCCAGTAGTCCTCGGACAGGACTCACCTACGAGCAGTACTTC. The chain combines TRBV19 with TRBJ2-7, with 7 positions matching TRBD1. CDR3 size: 15 residues. V gave up 5 bases and J gave up 2 bases; unmatched junction bases: 9. Germline CDR1 and CDR2: LNHDA and SQIVND (reference sequence). The full variable domain, its missing parts supplied by reference TRBV19 and TRBJ2-7, is DGGITQSPKYLFRKEGQNVTLSCEQNLNHDAMYWYRQDPGQGLRLIYYSQIVNDFQKGDIAEGYSVSREKKESFPLTVTSAQKNPTAFYLCASSPRTGLTYEQYFGPGTRLTVT.

The chain uses TRBV27 and TRBJ2-1; D may be TRBD1 (5 bases). The V gene's germline CDR1 is MNHEY and CDR2 SMNVEV (reference sequence). This CDR3 contains 16 residues. Between the trimmed V and J ends, which lost 6 bases and 4 bases, there was a span of 19 bases. The CDR3 spells CASSLPWQGSYNEQFF. The CDR3 nucleotides read TGTGCCAGCAGCTTACCTTGGCAGGGAAGTTACAATGAGCAGTTCTTC.

The genes are TRBV15 and TRBJ1-5; tentative D call: TRBD1 (6 bases). Germline CDR1 reads LNHNV; CDR2 reads YYDKDF (reference sequence). The CDR3 has 15 residues. V was cut by 0 bases and J by 2 bases, with 8 bases left in between. The CDR3 DNA follows: TGTGCCACCAGCAGAGAACAGGGTGGCAATCAGCCCCAGCATTTT. This codes for CATSREQGGNQPQHF. The whole variable domain, filled in from reference TRBV15 and TRBJ1-5, reads DAMVIQNPRYQVTQFGKPVTLSCSQTLNHNVMYWYQQKSSQAPKLLFHYYDKDFNNEADTPDNFQSRRPNTSFCFLDIRSPGLGDTAMYLCATSREQGGNQPQHFGDGTRLSIL.

The V and J genes are TRBV10-3 and TRBJ2-3; TRBD2 aligns across 8 bases. Germline V gene sequence: CDR1 ENHRY, CDR2 SYGVKD. The CDR3 sequence is 15 residues long. V gave up 6 bases and J gave up 0 bases; unmatched junction bases: 5. The DNA of the CDR3 is TGTGCCATCAGCGAAACTAGCGGAAGCACAGATACGCAGTATTTT. Its translation is CAISETSGSTDTQYF.

The rearrangement links TRBV30 to TRBJ1-4, with D possibly TRBD1 on 5 matching bases. The germline gives CDR1 GTSNPN, CDR2 SVGIG (reference sequence). The CDR3 loop spans 13 amino acids. The chain's CDR3 is CALRLRAGEKLFF. The CDR3 DNA reads as TGTGCGCTACGTCTCAGGGCGGGAGAAAAACTGTTTTTT.

The genes are TRBV6-1 and TRBJ1-1, with unresolved D. This CDR3 comprises 13 residues. Germline V gene lookup returns CDR1 MNHNS and CDR2 SASEGT. V gave up 3 bases and J gave up 1 base, with 6 bases separating them. The CDR3 loop is CASSDARNTEAFF. For the CDR3, the DNA is TGTGCCAGCAGTGATGCGCGGAACACTGAAGCTTTCTTT.

The rearrangement links TRBV12-5 to TRBJ1-3; TRBD1 is a possible D gene (5 bases). The germline V gene encodes CDR1 LGHNT and CDR2 FRNRAP. V lost 5 bases and J lost 0, with 20 bases in between. The CDR3 spans 18 residues. CDR3 nucleotides: TGTGCTAGTGGTAATAATCTGGGGCAGCGACGCTCTGGAAACACCATATATTTT. Protein: CASGNNLGQRRSGNTIYF.

The chain couples TRBV11-2 to TRBJ1-2; TRBD1 is a possible D gene (5 bases). Germline V gene sequence: CDR1 SGHAT, CDR2 FQNNGV. The V gene lost 0 bases and the J gene lost 7 bases, with 12 bases spanning the gap. The CDR3 covers 14 residues. The CDR3 here is CASSLEEGRGGYTF. The CDR3 DNA reads TGTGCCAGCAGCTTAGAGGAGGGGCGGGGTGGCTACACCTTC.

This rearrangement joins TRBV19 to TRBJ2-7; 9 positions agree with TRBD1. V was pared by 3 bases and J by 5 bases, with 5 bases of the junction left unmatched. This CDR3 comprises 14 residues. Germline CDR1 LNHDA, CDR2 SQIVND (reference sequence). The CDR3 protein is CASSINRGQDEQYF. The CDR3 nucleotides are TGTGCCAGTAGTATTAACAGGGGGCAGGACGAGCAGTACTTC.

CDR3 sequence reads: CSVGGDMGAFF. CDR3 sequence (DNA): TGCAGCGTAGGGGGGGACATGGGAGCTTTCTTT. The J gene is TRBJ1-1, the V gene TRBV29-1, with a weak D call TRBD1 (6 bases). The CDR3 runs 11 residues. Germline V gene lookup returns CDR1 SQVTM and CDR2 ANQGSEA. V was shortened by 6 bases and J by 10 bases, with 15 bases between the two germline ends. The full variable domain, rest sourced from reference TRBV29-1 and TRBJ1-1, is SAVISQKPSRDICQRGTSLTIQCQVDSQVTMMFWYRQQPGQSLTLIATANQGSEATYESGFVIDKFPISRPNLTFSTLTVSNMSPEDSSIYLCSVGGDMGAFFGQGTRLTVV.

This clone has just one count. The chain links TRBV4-1 to TRBJ1-2, with D uncertain. V was pared by 1 base and J by 4 bases, with 13 bases between. This CDR3 region has 15 residues. CDR1 and CDR2 (germline): MGHRA, YSYEKL. CDR3 protein: CASSQAATGVYGYTF. The DNA of the CDR3 is TGCGCCAGCAGCCAAGCGGCAACTGGAGTCTATGGCTACACCTTC.

The gene calls are TRBV12-3 or TRBV12-4 and TRBJ1-1; D may be TRBD1 (5 bases). V was trimmed by 2 bases and J by 11 bases, leaving 15 bases between them. This CDR3 region has 13 residues. CDR3 nucleotides: TGTGCCAGCAGTTTAAGGGCCAGGGTTAGGGCTTTCTTT. Translating it yields CASSLRARVRAFF.

This clone was picked up one time. The chain couples TRBV7-2 to TRBJ2-1; 8 bases are shared with TRBD2. The V gene's germline CDR1 is SGHTA and CDR2 FQGNSA. The CDR3 length is 16 residues. After removal of 5 bases from V and 4 bases from J, the junction contained 10 bases not matched to a gene. DNA for the CDR3: TGTGCCAGCAGCCCGGCTGTAGCGGGGCCTTACAATGAGCAGTTCTTC. It specifies CASSPAVAGPYNEQFF. Based on the CDR3 plus reference TRBV7-2 and TRBJ2-1, the full variable domain is GAGVSQSPSNKVTEKGKDVELRCDPISGHTALYWYRQSLGQGLEFLIYFQGNSAPDKSGLPSDRFSAERTGGSVSTLTIQRTQQEDSAVYLCASSPAVAGPYNEQFFGPGTRLTVL.

The CDR3: CASRPGTSGGAVFYEQFF. CDR3 bases: TGCGCCAGCCGTCCCGGGACTAGCGGGGGGGCCGTTTTCTATGAGCAGTTCTTC. The chain links TRBV5-1 to TRBJ2-1; 16 nucleotides line up with TRBD2. J was trimmed by 8 bases and V by 7 bases; bases with no gene match: 15. CDR1 is SGHRS, CDR2 YFSETQ, per germline. This CDR3 comprises 18 residues.

The chain has TRBV9 and TRBJ1-2; the D is unclear. Germline V gene sequence: CDR1 SGDLS, CDR2 YYNGEE. This CDR3 spans 12 amino acids. V lost 1 base to trimming and J lost 5 bases, with 6 bases between them. This CDR3 reads CASSVSSYGYTF. In DNA, the CDR3 is TGTGCCAGCAGCGTAAGCTCGTATGGCTACACCTTC.

The rearrangement joins TRBV18 to TRBJ1-1; D is possibly TRBD1 (5 bases). Germline CDR1 reads KGHSH; CDR2 reads LQKENI. V was trimmed by 3 bases and J by 10 bases, leaving 18 bases between them. This CDR3 contains 14 residues. CDR3 in amino acids: CASSPAVGGLGAFF. The CDR3 DNA reads TGTGCCAGCTCACCGGCCGTGGGGGGATTAGGAGCTTTCTTT.

As regards this clone: The same CDR3 can be traced to other DNA sequences in this sample. The chain combines TRBV4-1 with TRBJ1-3, with D possibly matching TRBD1 (5 bases). V gave up 3 bases and J gave up 1 base, with 19 bases separating them. Germline V gene lookup returns CDR1 MGHRA and CDR2 YSYEKL. This CDR3 comprises 18 residues. As DNA, the CDR3 is TGCGCCAGCAGCCATCCCGCTGGGCAGGGTAGGTCTGGAAACACCATATATTTT. Its translation: CASSHPAGQGRSGNTIYF.

This chain uses TRBV19 with TRBJ2-2; 7 nucleotides match TRBD2. CDR1 LNHDA and CDR2 SQIVND come from the germline V gene (reference sequence). Trimming took 5 bases from V and 2 from J; bases not matched to a gene: 11. The CDR3 has 17 amino acids. The CDR3 bases are TGTGCCAGTAGTTTCAGGTGGGGAGGGAGAAACACCGGGGAGCTGTTTTTT. It encodes CASSFRWGGRNTGELFF.

This clone was seen only a few times. This chain connects TRBV5-1 to TRBJ1-2; 9 bases line up with TRBD1. The CDR3 runs 15 residues. Per germline, CDR1 SGHRS and CDR2 YFSETQ. V was clipped by 0 bases and J by 5 bases; unmatched bases: 5. The CDR3 DNA is TGCGCCAGCAGCTTGGACGGACAGGGGCAATATGGCTACACCTTC. It is translated as CASSLDGQGQYGYTF.

The CDR3 nucleotides are TGTGCCAGCAGTTCGACTAGTTGGTACAATGAGCAGTTCTTC. Residues: CASSSTSWYNEQFF. The V gene is TRBV2, the J gene TRBJ2-1, with a tentative D call TRBD2 (6 bases). Germline V gives CDR1 SNHLY, CDR2 FYNNEI. V dropped 5 bases and J dropped 4 bases, with 12 bases sitting between them. The CDR3 sequence is 14 residues long.

The V call is TRBV6-1, the J call TRBJ1-1; D not certain. Germline CDR1 MNHNS, CDR2 SASEGT. The CDR3 has 14 residues. Between the trimmed V and J ends, which lost 3 bases and 1 base, there was a span of 9 bases. CDR3 residues: CASSDGWRNTEAFF. The CDR3 region has the DNA TGTGCCAGCAGTGATGGCTGGAGGAACACTGAAGCTTTCTTT.

This clone was observed a handful of times. The V and J genes are TRBV6-5 and TRBJ1-1, with D unclear. Germline CDR1 MNHEY, CDR2 SVGAGI. The CDR3 loop spans 13 amino acids. The V end lost 3 bases, the J end lost 2 bases, and 7 bases lay between the germline ends. The DNA of the CDR3 is TGTGCCAGCAGTTATACAGCAAACACTGAAGCTTTCTTT. This encodes CASSYTANTEAFF.

This chain uses TRBV10-2 with TRBJ1-4; D gene uncertain. Germline V lookup: CDR1 WSHSY, CDR2 SAAADI. V was trimmed by 0 bases and J by 8 bases, leaving 4 bases between them. The CDR3 has 12 amino acids. For the CDR3, the DNA is TGCGCCAGCAGTGAGTCGAGAGAAAAACTGTTTTTT. Amino acid sequence: CASSESREKLFF.

The chain couples TRBV7-8 to TRBJ1-2; TRBD1 matches at 9 bases. The CDR3 is 14 residues long. V trimming: 5 bases; J trimming: 2 bases; junction bases outside the gene matches: 3. The germline gives CDR1 SGHVS, CDR2 FQNEAQ. The CDR3 DNA follows: TGTGCCAGCAGCCCGGGACAGGGCAACTATGGCTACACCTTC. Translation gives CASSPGQGNYGYTF.

The chain carries TRBV12-3 or TRBV12-4 and TRBJ2-3; D gene unclear. CDR3 size: 13 residues. V lost 3 bases to trimming and J lost 2 bases, with 6 bases between them. The CDR3: CASSFRDTDTQYF. CDR3 nucleotides: TGTGCCAGCAGTTTTAGAGACACAGATACGCAGTATTTT.

The V call is TRBV7-6, the J call TRBJ2-7; weak D call: TRBD2 (5 bases). The V gene lost 6 bases and the J gene lost 0 bases, with 9 bases spanning the gap. CDR1 is SGHVS, CDR2 FNYEAQ, per germline. The CDR3 is 13 residues long. As DNA, the CDR3 is TGTGCCAGCAGTCGAGGGTCCTCCTACGAGCAGTACTTC. Translated, it gives CASSRGSSYEQYF.

V usage is TRBV29-1 and J usage is TRBJ2-3; 11 bases fit TRBD2. The germline V gene encodes CDR1 SQVTM and CDR2 ANQGSEA. With V trimmed by 0 bases and J by 4 bases, 9 bases remained unmatched. The CDR3 totals 17 residues. The CDR3 region is CSVEDSNSGGAPDTQYF. The CDR3 nucleotides read TGCAGCGTTGAAGATTCCAATAGCGGGGGGGCCCCAGATACGCAGTATTTT.

This clone was found a few times. This chain connects TRBV5-4 to TRBJ2-2, with TRBD2 identical over 15 bases. Germline trimming cut 3 bases from V and 6 bases from J; bases unmatched to any gene: 3. From germline, CDR1 is SGHNT and CDR2 YYREEE (reference sequence). The CDR3 extends over 16 amino acids. CDR3 amino acids: CASSWRTSGGAGELFF. The CDR3 nucleotides are TGTGCCAGCAGCTGGCGGACTAGCGGGGGGGCCGGGGAGCTGTTTTTT.